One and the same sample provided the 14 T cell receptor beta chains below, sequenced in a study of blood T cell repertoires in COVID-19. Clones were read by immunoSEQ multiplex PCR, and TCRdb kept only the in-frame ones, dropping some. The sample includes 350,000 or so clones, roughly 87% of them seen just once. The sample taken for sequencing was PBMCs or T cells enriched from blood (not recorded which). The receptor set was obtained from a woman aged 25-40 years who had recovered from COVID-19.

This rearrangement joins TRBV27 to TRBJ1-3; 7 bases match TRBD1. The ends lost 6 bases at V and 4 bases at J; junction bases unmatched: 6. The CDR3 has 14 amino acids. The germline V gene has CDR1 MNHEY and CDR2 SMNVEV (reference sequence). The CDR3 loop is CASSRRGPGNTIYF. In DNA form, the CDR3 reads TGTGCCAGCAGCCGGAGGGGGCCAGGAAACACCATATATTTT.

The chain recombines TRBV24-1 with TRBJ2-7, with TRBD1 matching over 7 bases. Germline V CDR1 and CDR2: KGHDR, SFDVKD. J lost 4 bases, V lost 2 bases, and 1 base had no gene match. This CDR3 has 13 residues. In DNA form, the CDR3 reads TGTGCCACCAGTGATTCGGGACAGTACGAGCAGTACTTC. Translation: CATSDSGQYEQYF.

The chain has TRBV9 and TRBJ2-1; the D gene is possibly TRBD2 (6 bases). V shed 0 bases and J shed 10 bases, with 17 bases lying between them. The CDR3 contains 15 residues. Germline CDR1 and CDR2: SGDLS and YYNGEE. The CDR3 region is CASSVGTTLVSEQFF. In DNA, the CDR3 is TGTGCCAGCAGCGTAGGGACTACCCTAGTGAGCGAGCAGTTCTTC. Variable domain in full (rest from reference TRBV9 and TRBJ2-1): DSGVTQTPKHLITATGQRVTLRCSPRSGDLSVYWYQQSLDQGLQFLIQYYNGEERAKGNILERFSAQQFPDLHSELNLSSLELGDSALYFCASSVGTTLVSEQFFGPGTRLTVL.

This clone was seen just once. This CDR3 reads CASSSPFTVNTEAFF. CDR3 nucleotides: TGTGCCAGTAGTTCCCCCTTTACAGTGAACACTGAAGCTTTCTTT. The chain joins TRBV19 to TRBJ1-1; D call uncertain. Germline V gives CDR1 LNHDA, CDR2 SQIVND (reference sequence). This CDR3 region has 15 residues. The germline V and J ends were trimmed by 5 bases and 0 bases, with 13 bases remaining between them.

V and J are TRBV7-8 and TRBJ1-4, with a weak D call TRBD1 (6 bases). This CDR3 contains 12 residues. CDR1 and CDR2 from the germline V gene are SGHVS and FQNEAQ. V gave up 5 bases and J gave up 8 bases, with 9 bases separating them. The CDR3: CASSRTGEKLFF. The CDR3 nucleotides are TGTGCCAGCAGCCGCACAGGGGAAAAACTGTTTTTT. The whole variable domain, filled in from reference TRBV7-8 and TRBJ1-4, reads GAGVSQSPRYKVAKRGQDVALRCDPISGHVSLFWYQQALGQGPEFLTYFQNEAQLDKSGLPSDRFFAERPEGSVSTLKIQRTQQEDSAVYLCASSRTGEKLFFGSGTQLSVL.

CDR3 bases: TGTGCCAGCAGTTTCCATGAGACAGCAGAAGCTTTCTTT. Amino acids: CASSFHETAEAFF. This chain joins TRBV12-3 or TRBV12-4 and TRBJ1-1; TRBD1 is a possible D gene (5 bases). The CDR3 is 13 residues long. V was cut by 3 bases and J by 8 bases, with 13 bases left in between.

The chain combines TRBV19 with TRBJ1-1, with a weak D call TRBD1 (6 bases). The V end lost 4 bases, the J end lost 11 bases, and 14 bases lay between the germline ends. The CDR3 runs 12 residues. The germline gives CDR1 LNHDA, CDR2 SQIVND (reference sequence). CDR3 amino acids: CASSNWGREAFF. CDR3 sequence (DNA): TGTGCCAGTAGTAATTGGGGGCGAGAGGCTTTCTTT.

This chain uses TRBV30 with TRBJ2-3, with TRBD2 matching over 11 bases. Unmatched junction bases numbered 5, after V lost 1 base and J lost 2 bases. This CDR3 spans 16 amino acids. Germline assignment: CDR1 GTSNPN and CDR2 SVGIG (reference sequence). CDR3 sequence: CAWSGKLAGDTDTQYF. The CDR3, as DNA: TGTGCCTGGAGTGGAAAACTAGCGGGGGACACAGATACGCAGTATTTT.

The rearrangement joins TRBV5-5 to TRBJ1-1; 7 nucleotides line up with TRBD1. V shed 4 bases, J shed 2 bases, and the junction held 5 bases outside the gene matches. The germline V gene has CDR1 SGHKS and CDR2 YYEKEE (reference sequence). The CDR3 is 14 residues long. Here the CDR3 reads CASSPDRPNTEAFF. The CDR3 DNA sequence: TGTGCCAGCAGCCCGGACAGGCCTAACACTGAAGCTTTCTTT.

This chain's CDR3 is CASSDGGDEQPQHF. CDR3 in DNA: TGTGCCAGCAGCGATGGGGGGGATGAACAGCCCCAGCATTTT. The chain combines TRBV28 with TRBJ1-5; TRBD1 is a possible D gene (5 bases). CDR3 length equals 14 residues. Germline loops: CDR1 MDHEN, CDR2 SYDVKM. The ends were cut back, 6 bases at V and 7 bases at J, with 16 bases in the middle. The full variable domain, with the rest looked up from reference TRBV28 and TRBJ1-5, is DVKVTQSSRYLVKRTGEKVFLECVQDMDHENMFWYRQDPGLGLRLIYFSYDVKMKEKGDIPEGYSVSREKKERFSLILESASTNQTSMYLCASSDGGDEQPQHFGDGTRLSIL.

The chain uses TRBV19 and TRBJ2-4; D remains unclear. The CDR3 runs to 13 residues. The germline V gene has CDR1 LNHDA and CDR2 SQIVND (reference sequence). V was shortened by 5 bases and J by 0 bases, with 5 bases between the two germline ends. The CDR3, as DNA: TGTGCCAGTAGTCTACTAGCCAAAAACATTCAGTACTTC. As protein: CASSLLAKNIQYF.

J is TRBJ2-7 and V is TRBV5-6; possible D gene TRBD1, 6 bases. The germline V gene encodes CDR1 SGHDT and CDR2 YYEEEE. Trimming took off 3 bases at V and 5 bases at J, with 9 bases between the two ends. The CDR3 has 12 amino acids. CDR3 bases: TGTGCCAGCAGCTCCACAGGGCACGAGCAGTACTTC. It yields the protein CASSSTGHEQYF.

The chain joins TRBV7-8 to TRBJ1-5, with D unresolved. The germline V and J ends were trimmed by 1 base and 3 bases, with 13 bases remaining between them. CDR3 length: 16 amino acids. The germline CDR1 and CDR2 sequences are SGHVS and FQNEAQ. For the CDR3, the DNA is TGTGCCAGCAGCTTAGGAATGAGGACTCTCAATCAGCCCCAGCATTTT. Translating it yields CASSLGMRTLNQPQHF.

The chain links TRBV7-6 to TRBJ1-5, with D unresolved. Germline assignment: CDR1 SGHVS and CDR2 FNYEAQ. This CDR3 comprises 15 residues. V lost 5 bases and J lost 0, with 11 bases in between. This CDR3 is CASSPPDYSNQPQHF. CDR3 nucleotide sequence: TGTGCCAGCAGCCCTCCTGACTATAGCAATCAGCCCCAGCATTTT. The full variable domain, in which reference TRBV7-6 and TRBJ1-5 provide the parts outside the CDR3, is GAGVSQSPRYKVTKRGQDVALRCDPISGHVSLYWYRQALGQGPEFLTYFNYEAQQDKSGLPNDRFSAERPEGSISTLTIQRTEQRDSAMYRCASSPPDYSNQPQHFGDGTRLSIL.